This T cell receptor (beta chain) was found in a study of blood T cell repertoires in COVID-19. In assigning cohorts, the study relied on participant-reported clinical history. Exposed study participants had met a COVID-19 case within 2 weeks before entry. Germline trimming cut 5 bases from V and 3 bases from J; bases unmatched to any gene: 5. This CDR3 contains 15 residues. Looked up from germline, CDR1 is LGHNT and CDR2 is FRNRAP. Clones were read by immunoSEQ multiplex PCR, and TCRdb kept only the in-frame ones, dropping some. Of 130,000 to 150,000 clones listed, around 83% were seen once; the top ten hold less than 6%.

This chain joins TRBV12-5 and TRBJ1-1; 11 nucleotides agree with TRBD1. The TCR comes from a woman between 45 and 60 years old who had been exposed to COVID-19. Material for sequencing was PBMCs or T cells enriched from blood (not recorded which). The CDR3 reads CASGLRDRGYTEAFF. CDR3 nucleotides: TGTGCTAGTGGTCTACGGGACAGGGGGTACACTGAAGCTTTCTTT.